A selection of T cell receptor beta chains follows, all from one sample in a study of STAT3 mutations in large granular lymphocyte leukemia. Some clones are missing from TCRdb's copy, which holds only in-frame ones; the method was immunoSEQ multiplex PCR. The sample consists of under 2,000 clones, approximately 60% of them appearing once. Sample: peripheral blood mononuclear cells. Source of these receptors: a man in his fifties or sixties with T-cell large granular lymphocyte leukemia. Some clones in this sample may be carry-over from other donors' samples. Both conserved end residues are part of each CDR3. D genes are given only for firm matches. Some rows have no size entry. The others give once, few or many, or a class for an expanded clone.

length,D,size,V,J,DNA,CDR3
11,-,few,TRBV19,TRBJ2-1,TGTGCCAGTAGTTTGGGGACTCGGCAGTTCTTC,CASSLGTRQFF
11,-,-,TRBV27,TRBJ2-1,TGTGCCAGCAGTTTCGGCGGTGAGCAGTTCTTC,CASSFGGEQFF
11,TRBD1,-,TRBV30,TRBJ1-2,TGTGCCTGGAGTCAGGGGGGACCTTCTTTCTTC,CAWSQGGPSFF
14,-,-,TRBV18,TRBJ2-2,TGTGCCAGCTCACTGGATAGACTCACCGGGGAGCTGTTTTTT,CASSLDRLTGELFF
17,-,-,TRBV2,TRBJ2-7,TGTGCCAGCAGCGAAGGGCGAGGCGGGTTTAGCTCCTACGAGCAGTACTTC,CASSEGRGGFSSYEQYF
14,-,large,TRBV25-1,TRBJ1-5,TGTGCCAGCAGTGAATTGGGGGATAATCAGCCCCAGCATTTT,CASSELGDNQPQHF
15,-,-,TRBV5-4,TRBJ1-1,TGTGCCAGCAGCTTGGATTCGGGTTTTCACACTGAAGCTTTCTTT,CASSLDSGFHTEAFF
15,-,few,TRBV7-6,TRBJ2-5,TGTGCCAGCAGCTTAAGTAGGGGAAGACGAGAGACCCAGTACTTC,CASSLSRGRRETQYF
15,TRBD1,once,TRBV6-5,TRBJ1-1,TGTGCCAGCAGTTCACAGGGGGCGGCGACCACTGAAGCTTTCTTT,CASSSQGAATTEAFF
13,-,-,TRBV6-5,TRBJ1-2,TGTGCCAGCAGACCCGACGGGAACTATGGCTACACCTTC,CASRPDGNYGYTF
18,TRBD1,-,TRBV7-9,TRBJ1-3,TGTGCCAGCAGCTCGACCGGGACAGGGGGCGAGTCTGGAAACACCATATATTTT,CASSSTGTGGESGNTIYF
13,-,few,TRBV5-1,TRBJ2-7,TGCGCCAGCAGCTTAGACAGCGAATACGAGCAGTACTTC,CASSLDSEYEQYF
17,-,-,TRBV5-1,TRBJ2-3,TGCGCCAGCAGCGCCCGGGACTCAAATTACCGCACAGATACGCAGTATTTT,CASSARDSNYRTDTQYF
11,-,-,TRBV5-1,TRBJ1-1,TGCGCCAGCACTGGCGGGGCTGAAGCTTTCTTT,CASTGGAEAFF
15,TRBD1,-,TRBV2,TRBJ1-5,TGTGCCAGCAAGGGGGCGTCGGGGGTCAATCAGCCCCAGCATTTT,CASKGASGVNQPQHF
13,-,-,TRBV25-1,TRBJ2-7,TGTGCCAGCAGTGAGGCTGCCCACTACGAGCAGTACTTC,CASSEAAHYEQYF
16,-,few,TRBV12-5,TRBJ2-7,TGTGCTAGTGGTTTGGATACCTTCAGGGCGCTCCCCGAGCAGTACTTC,CASGLDTFRALPEQYF
14,TRBD1,-,TRBV30,TRBJ2-7,TGTGCCTGGGGCATGAGCGGGACAGGGGGCGAGCAGTACTTC,CAWGMSGTGGEQYF
17,-,-,TRBV5-1,TRBJ1-5,TGCGCCAGCAGGTTGGACCCCACTCTGCAGCTTAATCAGCCCCAGCATTTT,CASRLDPTLQLNQPQHF
15,TRBD1,few,TRBV25-1,TRBJ1-1,TGTGCCAGCAGCCCCATGGACAGGGAAGACACTGAAGCTTTCTTT,CASSPMDREDTEAFF
13,-,-,TRBV29-1,TRBJ1-2,TGCAGCGTCCGACACAGTGGTGGCTATGGCTACACCTTC,CSVRHSGGYGYTF
14,-,-,TRBV13,TRBJ2-1,TGTGCCAGCAGCTTAGTACCGAGATACAATGAGCAGTTCTTC,CASSLVPRYNEQFF
13,-,few,TRBV19,TRBJ2-7,TGTGCCAGTAGTTCGGGTCAGATCTACGAGCAGTACTTC,CASSSGQIYEQYF
14,TRBD1,-,TRBV29-1,TRBJ1-4,TGCAGCGTCGTTCCGGGACAGGGGAATGAAAAACTGTTTTTT,CSVVPGQGNEKLFF
16,-,-,TRBV7-8,TRBJ2-3,TGTGCCAGCAGCAAATACACATTCGCTAGCACAGATACGCAGTATTTT,CASSKYTFASTDTQYF
13,-,-,TRBV10-3,TRBJ1-5,TGTGCCATCAGTGCAGGGGTTGGCCAGCCCCAGCATTTT,CAISAGVGQPQHF
15,-,-,TRBV5-6,TRBJ1-5,TGTGCCAGCAGCCCACAGGGTAATGGCGATCAGCCCCAGCATTTT,CASSPQGNGDQPQHF
13,-,-,TRBV18,TRBJ2-3,TGTGCCAGCTCACCGGCGGGGACAGATACGCAGTATTTT,CASSPAGTDTQYF
14,-,-,TRBV5-1,TRBJ2-1,TGCGCCAGCAACACTGAGTGGGATAGGTATGAGCAGTTCTTC,CASNTEWDRYEQFF
14,-,-,TRBV18,TRBJ2-7,TGTGCCAGCTCACCACCGTCTAGCTCCTACGAGCAGTACTTC,CASSPPSSSYEQYF
13,TRBD2,once,TRBV6-5,TRBJ2-7,TGTGCCAGCAGTTACTCCTCTAGCGGGAGTCGGTACTTC,CASSYSSSGSRYF
15,-,-,TRBV7-9,TRBJ2-7,TGTGCCAGCAGCTCCGGCGGGGACAGCTCCTACGAGCAGTACTTC,CASSSGGDSSYEQYF
14,-,large,TRBV19,TRBJ1-5,TGTGCCAGTAAAGAAGTTGGGGGCAATCAGCCCCAGCATTTT,CASKEVGGNQPQHF
13,-,-,TRBV18,TRBJ1-2,TGTGCCAGCTCACTGGACCAAAACTATGGCTACACCTTC,CASSLDQNYGYTF
15,TRBD2,few,TRBV5-4,TRBJ2-5,TGTGCCAGCAGCTCAGCGGGAGAGCCCCAAGAGACCCAGTACTTC,CASSSAGEPQETQYF
14,-,few,TRBV5-1,TRBJ2-7,TGCGCCAGCAGCCCAGGGGCGGCCTCCTACGAGCAGTACTTC,CASSPGAASYEQYF
15,-,-,TRBV7-8,TRBJ2-7,TGTGCCAGCAGCTTGTGGCGAGTTGCGGCCTACGAGCAGTACTTC,CASSLWRVAAYEQYF
12,-,once,TRBV7-9,TRBJ2-1,TGTGCCAGCAGCTTAGACTACCATGAGCAGTTCTTC,CASSLDYHEQFF
15,TRBD1,-,TRBV7-9,TRBJ1-5,TGTGCCAGTTCGACAGGGGTGTTTGACAATCAGCCCCAGCATTTT,CASSTGVFDNQPQHF
16,-,-,TRBV27,TRBJ2-6,TGTGCCAGCAGTTGGGCGAGGGGCTCTGGGGCCAACGTCCTGACTTTC,CASSWARGSGANVLTF
14,-,-,TRBV18,TRBJ1-2,TGTGCCAGCTCACCACTGGACAGCGGGTTGAGCTACACCTTC,CASSPLDSGLSYTF
14,TRBD2,-,TRBV6-6,TRBJ2-7,TGTGCCAGCAGTCATCCGGGACTAGGATCCGAGCAGTACTTC,CASSHPGLGSEQYF
13,-,few,TRBV29-1,TRBJ1-5,TGCAGCGTTGAAGATAGGGCAGAAGGGCCCCAGCATTTT,CSVEDRAEGPQHF
13,-,-,TRBV5-4,TRBJ2-5,TGTGCCAGCAGCTTGGAAAATCAGGAGACCCAGTACTTC,CASSLENQETQYF
14,-,-,TRBV5-1,TRBJ1-1,TGCGCCAGCAGCCTAGGGAGTAGGGGCACTGAAGCTTTCTTT,CASSLGSRGTEAFF
13,-,few,TRBV7-9,TRBJ1-1,TGTGCCAGCAGTCGGGGAGATAACACTGAAGCTTTCTTT,CASSRGDNTEAFF
13,TRBD1,few,TRBV7-8,TRBJ2-7,TGTGCCAGCAGCTCGGACAGGCTGCACGAGCAGTACTTC,CASSSDRLHEQYF
15,-,-,TRBV18,TRBJ1-1,TGTGCCAGCTCACCCAGATTGGATAGGGACACTGAAGCTTTCTTT,CASSPRLDRDTEAFF
15,-,-,TRBV19,TRBJ2-7,TGTGCCAGTAGTAGCGGCCCCCCGCCCGAATACGAGCAGTACTTC,CASSSGPPPEYEQYF
14,TRBD1,few,TRBV30,TRBJ1-2,TGTGCCTGGATAGGGGACAGTTATCACTATGGCTACACCTTC,CAWIGDSYHYGYTF
13,-,few,TRBV25-1,TRBJ2-1,TGTGCCAGCACGGCTAGCTCCTACAATGAGCAGTTCTTC,CASTASSYNEQFF
16,TRBD1,-,TRBV5-1,TRBJ1-1,TGCGCCAGCAGCTCAAGTCCCGGGACAGAAAACACTGAAGCTTTCTTT,CASSSSPGTENTEAFF
15,TRBD1,-,TRBV19,TRBJ1-2,TGTGCCAGTGTGGGTAGGGGGCCCCGCCTCTATGGCTACACCTTC,CASVGRGPRLYGYTF
16,-,-,TRBV18,TRBJ1-1,TGTGCCAGCTCACCAGGAATGACTCGAAGGTCCACTGAAGCTTTCTTT,CASSPGMTRRSTEAFF
15,TRBD2,-,TRBV2,TRBJ2-5,TGTGCCAGCAGCTTTAGCGGGACTCAGCAAGAGACCCAGTACTTC,CASSFSGTQQETQYF
16,TRBD1,-,TRBV4-1,TRBJ1-5,TGCGCCAGCAGCCTGGACAGGGGGAGAAGCAATCAGCCCCAGCATTTT,CASSLDRGRSNQPQHF
14,-,-,TRBV6-5,TRBJ1-2,TGTGCCAGCAGCCTACAGGGAAGATCGGGTGGCTACACCTTC,CASSLQGRSGGYTF